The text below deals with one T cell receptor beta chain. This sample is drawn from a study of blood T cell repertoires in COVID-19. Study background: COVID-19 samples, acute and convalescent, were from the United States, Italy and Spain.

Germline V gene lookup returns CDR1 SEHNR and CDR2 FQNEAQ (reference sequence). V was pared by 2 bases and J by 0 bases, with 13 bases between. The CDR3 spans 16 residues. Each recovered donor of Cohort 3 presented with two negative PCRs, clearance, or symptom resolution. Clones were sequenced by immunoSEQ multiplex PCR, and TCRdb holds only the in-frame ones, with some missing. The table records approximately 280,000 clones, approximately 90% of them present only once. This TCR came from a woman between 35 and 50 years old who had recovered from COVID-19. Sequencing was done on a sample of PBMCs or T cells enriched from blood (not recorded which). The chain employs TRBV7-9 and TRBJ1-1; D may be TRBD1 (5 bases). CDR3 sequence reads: CASSLFRGHLNTEAFF. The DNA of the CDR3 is TGTGCCAGCAGCTTATTCCGAGGACATTTGAACACTGAAGCTTTCTTT. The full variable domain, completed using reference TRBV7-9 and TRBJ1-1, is DTGVSQNPRHKITKRGQNVTFRCDPISEHNRLYWYRQTLGQGPEFLTYFQNEAQLEKSRLLSDRFSAERPKGSFSTLEIQRTEQGDSAMYLCASSLFRGHLNTEAFFGQGTRLTVV.